The clone carrying this T cell receptor beta chain was observed many times. The target antigen is unknown. The hyperthyroidism patients, aged 18 to 65, had been newly diagnosed, with under 2 months' duration. Other autoimmune diseases, uncontrolled infections, pregnancy or lactation led to the exclusion of patients. Patients were diagnosed from clinical symptoms, serum thyroxine, TRAb, thyroid ultrasound and orbital computed tomography. The data originate from a study of Graves' ophthalmopathy and Graves' hyperthyroidism. Findings and limits, study-wide: Most thyroid-expanded clonotypes exceeding 0.001 frequency were also found in blood.

In germline, CDR1 is ENHRY, CDR2 SYGVKD. This CDR3 comprises 15 residues. After removal of 7 bases from V and 0 bases from J, the junction contained 6 bases not matched to a gene. Beta-chain TCR CDR3 regions were amplified from RNA transcripts. Scientists carried out first-round RT-PCR using HTBI primers and then a second-round multiplex PCR. TCRdb reanalysed the multiplex PCR reads using MiXCR and keeps one entry per CDR3 protein. The sample records some 350,000 distinct CDR3 sequences, about 15% being singletons. Sequencing was carried out using peripheral blood. This TCR came from an adult woman with stable Graves' hyperthyroidism. This rearrangement joins TRBV10-3 to TRBJ2-7; 10 nucleotides align to TRBD1. The CDR3 loop is CAITAGQGSSYEQYF. In DNA, the CDR3 is TGTGCCATCACCGCGGGACAGGGGTCCTCCTACGAGCAGTACTTC.